The 20 T cell receptor beta chains below were found in one sample sequenced in a study of a mutant IDH1 vaccine in newly diagnosed glioma. No antigen has been identified for these receptors. Method: immunoSEQ multiplex PCR; TCRdb's copy keeps in-frame clones and lacks some. The sample includes over 40,000 clones, 78% of them seen just once. Time point of the sample: week 23, last vaccination. Topical imiquimod was applied with each vaccine dose, which held 300 ug of mutant IDH1 20-mer peptide. Sequenced material: PBMCs, taken from a glioma patient whose treatment included an IDH1 peptide vaccine. These receptors all come from a woman aged 40 to 50 with glioma. Some clones in this sample may be carry-over from other donors' samples.

In this sample, this clone turned up once. The rearrangement joins TRBV6-6 to TRBJ1-1; D is unclear. The CDR3 has 15 amino acids. The V gene's germline CDR1 is MNHNY and CDR2 SVGAGI (reference sequence). V dropped 2 bases and J dropped 5 bases, with 15 bases sitting between them. Here the CDR3 DNA reads TGTGCCAGCAGTTACACGCCCGGAGGTGGAACTGAAGCTTTCTTT. Translated, it gives CASSYTPGGGTEAFF.

The chain has TRBV5-4 and TRBJ1-3; a weak D match, TRBD1 (5 bases). The CDR3 extends over 15 amino acids. CDR1 SGHNT and CDR2 YYREEE come from the germline V gene (reference sequence). Trimming shortened V by 5 bases and J by 4 bases, and 16 bases separated the two germline ends. In DNA form, the CDR3 reads TGTGCCAGCAGTTCTCAGGGAAACGAGGGAAACACCATATATTTT. Amino acid sequence: CASSSQGNEGNTIYF.

The genes are TRBV1 and TRBJ2-1; the table's TRBD2 call for D was not verified on the DNA. TRBV1 is termed a pseudogene. The CDR3 totals 18 residues. In DNA form, the CDR3 reads TGCACCAGCAGCCCGCCCGACGCGCGGGGTCGCTCCTACAATGAGCAGTTCTTC. It codes for CTSSPPDARGRSYNEQFF.

The chain joins TRBV28 to TRBJ2-2; D could derive from TRBD1 or TRBD2 (5 bases each). CDR1 and CDR2 (germline): MDHEN, SYDVKM. The CDR3 has 14 residues. V lost 8 bases to trimming and J lost 1 base, with 11 bases between them. CDR3: CASSVRGNTGELFF. The CDR3 nucleotides are TGTGCCAGCTCTGTGAGGGGGAACACCGGGGAGCTGTTTTTT.

Only one count was recorded for this clone. The J gene is TRBJ2-7, the V gene TRBV7-9; D uncertain. CDR1 SEHNR and CDR2 FQNEAQ come from the germline V gene (reference sequence). Trimming removed 0 bases at V and 5 bases at J, with 8 bases between. The CDR3 runs to 13 residues. The chain's CDR3 is CASSLAPGHEQYF. The CDR3 coding sequence is TGTGCCAGCAGCTTAGCACCTGGTCACGAGCAGTACTTC.

The V gene is TRBV7-9, the J gene TRBJ2-7; D gene ambiguous. Germline lookup yields CDR1 SEHNR and CDR2 FQNEAQ (reference sequence). The CDR3 sequence is 11 residues long. V lost 5 bases to trimming and J lost 1 base, with 3 bases between them. CDR3 sequence reads: CASSPSYEQYF. The CDR3 nucleotides are TGTGCCAGCAGCCCGTCCTACGAGCAGTACTTC.

V is TRBV21-1 and J is TRBJ2-7. TRBV21-1 is termed a pseudogene. CDR3 length equals 15 residues. The DNA of the CDR3 is TGTGCCAGCAGCAAAGAAGGGACGGACTCCTACGAGCAGTACTTC. Its protein product is CASSKEGTDSYEQYF.

The chain joins TRBV7-2 to TRBJ1-2; D gene uncertain. The germline V and J ends were trimmed by 1 base and 4 bases, with 16 bases remaining between them. CDR1 and CDR2 from the germline V gene are SGHTA and FQGNSA. The CDR3 runs 16 residues. The CDR3 reads CASSLVEGDLLYGYTF. CDR3 coding DNA: TGTGCCAGCAGCTTAGTCGAGGGAGACCTACTCTATGGCTACACCTTC.

This clone is medium-sized in the sample. The chain couples TRBV9 to TRBJ1-6; no firm D call. Germline assignment: CDR1 SGDLS and CDR2 YYNGEE. The CDR3 has 15 amino acids. Trimming took off 0 bases at V and 9 bases at J, with 13 bases between the two ends. CDR3 in DNA: TGTGCCAGCAGCGTAGACGGATCCCCGGTTTCACCCCTCCACTTT. Protein sequence: CASSVDGSPVSPLHF.

The rearrangement links TRBV4-2 to TRBJ1-6; D not resolved. Germline CDR1 LGHNA, CDR2 YNFKEQ. This CDR3 is 14 amino acids long. Trimming left V 0 bases short and J 7 bases short, with 7 bases between. The CDR3 sequence is CASSQDMGNSPLHF. The CDR3 bases are TGTGCCAGCAGCCAAGATATGGGGAATTCACCCCTCCACTTT.

V usage is TRBV6-5 and J usage is TRBJ2-1; TRBD2 matches at 10 bases. Per the germline V gene, CDR1 is MNHEY and CDR2 is SVGAGI. Trimming took 9 bases from V and 7 from J; bases not matched to a gene: 6. CDR3 length: 13 amino acids. The CDR3 loop is CASGLAGVNEQFF. In DNA form, the CDR3 reads TGTGCCAGTGGGCTAGCGGGGGTTAATGAGCAGTTCTTC.

As for this clone: Its ends do not fully match the called genes, so a read error is possible. CDR3 sequence: CASSTLEGALNDGYTF. In nucleotides, the CDR3 is TGTGCCAGCAGCACCCTGGAAGGGGCGCTTAACGATGGCTACACCTTC. The genes are TRBV4-2 and TRBJ1-2; the D gene is possibly TRBD1 (5 bases). This CDR3 has 16 amino acids. Germline V gene sequence: CDR1 LGHNA, CDR2 YNFKEQ.

This chain joins TRBV4-1 and TRBJ1-4; possible D gene TRBD1, 5 bases. CDR1 and CDR2 from the germline V gene are MGHRA and YSYEKL. Trimming shortened V by 1 base and J by 10 bases, and 7 bases separated the two germline ends. The length of the CDR3 is 12 residues. CDR3 region: CASSQVGGKLFF. The CDR3 coding sequence is TGCGCCAGCAGCCAAGTGGGGGGAAAACTGTTTTTT.

The chain recombines TRBV6-6 with TRBJ1-2; the match to TRBD1 covers 7 bases. Germline V lookup: CDR1 MNHNY, CDR2 SVGAGI (reference sequence). V gave up 8 bases and J gave up 4 bases; unmatched junction bases: 10. The CDR3 runs 14 residues. CDR3 loop: CASCVDRSSYGYTF. CDR3 sequence (DNA): TGTGCCAGCTGCGTGGACAGGAGCTCCTATGGCTACACCTTC.

The rearrangement links TRBV19 to TRBJ2-2; 7 bases fit TRBD1. CDR3 length: 16 residues. Trimming took 1 base from V and 5 from J; bases not matched to a gene: 7. Germline CDR1 and CDR2: LNHDA and SQIVND (reference sequence). Written as DNA, the CDR3 is TGTGCCAGTAGTATAGTCGGGACAGTAACTACCGGGGAGCTGTTTTTT. Its protein is CASSIVGTVTTGELFF.

The chain combines TRBV10-3 with TRBJ2-1; 9 positions agree with TRBD1. Germline assignment: CDR1 ENHRY and CDR2 SYGVKD. The length of the CDR3 is 14 residues. Trimming removed 7 bases from V and 7 bases from J; junction bases left unmatched: 8. The CDR3 here is CAIKAGQGRNEQFF. For the CDR3, the DNA is TGTGCCATCAAAGCGGGACAGGGAAGGAATGAGCAGTTCTTC.

V usage is TRBV7-2 and J usage is TRBJ1-5; TRBD1 matches at 7 bases. V was clipped by 5 bases and J by 5 bases; unmatched bases: 6. There are 14 residues in the CDR3. Looked up from germline, CDR1 is SGHTA and CDR2 is FQGNSA. CDR3 sequence reads: CASSLDRIDQPQHF. The CDR3 DNA sequence: TGTGCCAGCAGCCTGGACAGGATAGATCAGCCCCAGCATTTT.

This chain uses TRBV7-2 with TRBJ2-3; the match to TRBD2 covers 8 bases. The germline CDR1 and CDR2 sequences are SGHTA and FQGNSA. Trimming cost V 9 bases and J 3 bases; bases outside gene matches: 11. The CDR3 runs to 15 residues. The CDR3 region has the DNA TGTGCCAGAGGCCCTTCCAGCGGGGGAACAGATACGCAGTATTTT. Translating gives CARGPSSGGTDTQYF. Full variable domain (outside the CDR3, taken from reference TRBV7-2 and TRBJ2-3): GAGVSQSPSNKVTEKGKDVELRCDPISGHTALYWYRQSLGQGLEFLIYFQGNSAPDKSGLPSDRFSAERTGGSVSTLTIQRTQQEDSAVYLCARGPSSGGTDTQYFGPGTRLTVL.

The chain is built from TRBV6-5 and TRBJ2-7, with D perhaps assigned TRBD1 or TRBD2 (6 bases each). The CDR3 runs to 13 residues. Trimming cost V 2 bases and J 4 bases, with 9 bases left between them. Germline assignment: CDR1 MNHEY and CDR2 SVGAGI. The CDR3 region has the DNA TGTGCCAGCAGTTACGGCGGGACATACGAGCAGTACTTC. Translating gives CASSYGGTYEQYF.

This clone showed up just a few times. The chain recombines TRBV7-2 with TRBJ1-1; no definite D call. The germline V gene has CDR1 SGHTA and CDR2 FQGNSA. The V end lost 4 bases, the J end lost 3 bases, and 3 bases lay between the germline ends. The CDR3 totals 11 residues. The CDR3 sequence is CASSYYTEAFF. The CDR3 DNA follows: TGTGCCAGCAGCTACTACACTGAAGCTTTCTTT.